This T cell receptor (beta chain) stems from a study of CD8+CD57+ T cells in acquired aplastic anemia. Study background: Mean yield of DNA from sorted CD4+ and CD8+ cells was approximately 3 ug. Read counts for CD4+ cells (from healthy donors) averaged about 10.8 million. Points from the study as a whole: There were around 28 CD8+ CDR3 sequences that occurred in both patients and controls. Any difference that existed in CD8+ Simpson's diversity between patients and controls was not significant.

For CDR3 and TCR beta VDJ profiling, genomic DNA was the template used. TCRdb called the reads again in MiXCR, with one record for every CDR3 protein. The sample shows some 200,000 distinct CDR3 sequences, 61% of them seen only once. About this clonotype itself: Its specificity is unknown.

The germline gives CDR1 ENHRY, CDR2 SYGVKD. CDR3 length: 14 residues. J was trimmed by 4 bases and V by 6 bases; bases with no gene match: 6. The chain couples TRBV10-3 to TRBJ1-1; 9 bases fit TRBD1. Specimen: sorted CD4+, CD8+, or CD8+CD57+ T cells (not recorded which) from PBMCs. The sequence came from a human donor in good health. In DNA, the CDR3 is TGTGCCATCAGCGCGGGACAGGGTTCCACTGAAGCTTTCTTT. Protein: CAISAGQGSTEAFF.